Below are 14 T cell receptor beta chains sequenced from a single sample in a study of siplizumab effects on memory and regulatory T cells. The protocol was immunoSEQ multiplex PCR, while the TCRdb copy is restricted to in-frame clones and leaves out a portion. This table holds more than 95,000 clones, 93% found once. Sequencing input: Tregs sorted from blood. Receptor source: a human donor in good health.

The chain recombines TRBV18 with TRBJ2-1, with 7 bases that match TRBD2. This CDR3 region has 14 residues. The junction had 7 bases not matched to a gene; V was cut back by 2 bases and J by 9 bases. Looked up from germline, CDR1 is KGHSH and CDR2 is LQKENI. The CDR3 nucleotides read TGTGCCAGCTCACCATGGGAGGGCTCCGTTGAGCAGTTCTTC. Its translation: CASSPWEGSVEQFF.

Turning to this clone: This same CDR3 is encoded by further DNA sequences in the sample. The chain recombines TRBV6-1 with TRBJ1-5; no clear D gene. Between the trimmed V and J ends, which lost 0 bases and 1 base, there was a span of 7 bases. The CDR3 runs 15 residues. Germline V lookup: CDR1 MNHNS, CDR2 SASEGT. The CDR3 DNA sequence: TGTGCCAGCAGTGAAGCGGGAGGGAGCAATCAGCCCCAGCATTTT. Translated: CASSEAGGSNQPQHF.

The CDR3 coding sequence is TGTGCCAGCAGTTTCTGGGCCCGAAATGAAAAACTGTTTTTT. As protein: CASSFWARNEKLFF. V gene TRBV28 combines with J gene TRBJ1-4; D not resolved. The germline V and J ends were trimmed by 3 bases and 5 bases, with 10 bases remaining between them. CDR1 is MDHEN and CDR2 is SYDVKM in the germline V gene. The CDR3 loop spans 14 amino acids.

The gene calls are TRBV7-2 and TRBJ2-7; unclear D gene. The V end was cut by 0 bases, the J end by 4 bases, with 7 bases between. In germline, CDR1 is SGHTA, CDR2 FQGNSA. This CDR3 has 13 amino acids. The CDR3 nucleotides are TGTGCCAGCAGCTTAGCCTGGGAATACGAGCAGTACTTC. It encodes CASSLAWEYEQYF. The entire variable domain, with the rest obtained from reference TRBV7-2 and TRBJ2-7, is as follows: GAGVSQSPSNKVTEKGKDVELRCDPISGHTALYWYRQSLGQGLEFLIYFQGNSAPDKSGLPSDRFSAERTGGSVSTLTIQRTQQEDSAVYLCASSLAWEYEQYFGPGTRLTVT.

The chain has TRBV12-5 and TRBJ2-1, with 12 bases identical to TRBD2. Germline CDR1 and CDR2: LGHNT and FRNRAP. Losses at the gene ends were 5 bases for V and 8 bases for J; bases not matched to a gene: 10. The CDR3 length is 16 residues. The CDR3 nucleotides are TGTGCTAGTGGTCGGGGGGGACTAGCGGGTTTCGATGAGCAGTTCTTC. Translated, it gives CASGRGGLAGFDEQFF.

The chain employs TRBV10-3 and TRBJ2-5, with D hard to call. There are 14 residues in the CDR3. In germline, CDR1 is ENHRY, CDR2 SYGVKD. Trimming took 5 bases from V and 0 from J, leaving 10 bases between them. The CDR3 loop is CAISRQGDQETQYF. The CDR3 nucleotides read TGTGCCATCAGTCGCCAAGGAGACCAAGAGACCCAGTACTTC.

A single count supports this clone. J is TRBJ2-3 and V is TRBV5-1; D is perhaps TRBD2 (6 bases). The CDR3 has 12 amino acids. V shed 3 bases and J shed 6 bases, with 8 bases lying between them. Germline V gene sequence: CDR1 SGHRS, CDR2 YFSETQ. The CDR3 DNA sequence: TGCGCCAGCAGCTCAGGGAGGGATACGCAGTATTTT. This translates into CASSSGRDTQYF.

The chain employs TRBV11-2 and TRBJ2-3; D uncertain. From germline, CDR1 is SGHAT and CDR2 FQNNGV. Deletions cut 4 bases from V and 0 bases from J, with 17 bases between. The CDR3 covers 17 residues. CDR3 amino acids: CASSSRFVPLSTDTQYF. CDR3 DNA: TGTGCCAGCAGCTCCCGTTTCGTCCCCCTTAGCACAGATACGCAGTATTTT.

This chain links TRBV18 with TRBJ2-1; D is possibly TRBD1 (6 bases). The length of the CDR3 is 15 residues. The V gene lost 2 bases and the J gene lost 0 bases, with 8 bases spanning the gap. The germline CDR1 and CDR2 sequences are KGHSH and LQKENI. In nucleotides, the CDR3 is TGTGCCAGCTCACCAGACAGGTTCTCCTACAATGAGCAGTTCTTC. It is translated as CASSPDRFSYNEQFF.

The gene calls are TRBV5-1 and TRBJ2-3; 7 bases match TRBD2. After removal of 0 bases from V and 6 bases from J, the junction contained 7 bases not matched to a gene. This CDR3 region has 15 residues. The germline gives CDR1 SGHRS, CDR2 YFSETQ. This CDR3 reads CASSLVAPGRDTQYF. DNA of the CDR3: TGCGCCAGCAGCTTGGTAGCGCCCGGGAGGGATACGCAGTATTTT.

This clone was seen once. The chain links TRBV14 to TRBJ1-1; unclear D gene. V was cut by 0 bases and J by 0 bases, with 14 bases left in between. Germline values: CDR1 SGHDN, CDR2 FVKESK. The CDR3 has 17 residues. CDR3 DNA sequence: TGTGCCAGCAGCCAAGATCGGCGGCAGAACATGAACACTGAAGCTTTCTTT. Amino acid sequence: CASSQDRRQNMNTEAFF. Looking up the rest from reference TRBV14 and TRBJ1-1 gives the full variable domain: EAGVTQFPSHSVIEKGQTVTLRCDPISGHDNLYWYRRVMGKEIKFLLHFVKESKQDESGMPNNRFLAERTGGTYSTLKVQPAELEDSGVYFCASSQDRRQNMNTEAFFGQGTRLTVV.

This clone is medium-sized in the sample. This chain links TRBV2 with TRBJ1-4; D unresolved. This CDR3 is built from 15 residues. The V end lost 1 base, the J end lost 7 bases, and 13 bases lay between the germline ends. Per the germline V gene, CDR1 is SNHLY and CDR2 is FYNNEI. CDR3 DNA sequence: TGTGCCAGCAGTGAAGAGACCAAATTGGGTGAAAAACTGTTTTTT. Amino acids: CASSEETKLGEKLFF.

CDR3 in DNA: TGTGCCAGTAGTATGAAGGGACAGGGAAGGAGCGGCTACACCTTC. It specifies CASSMKGQGRSGYTF. This chain uses TRBV19 with TRBJ1-2; 9 nucleotides line up with TRBD1. Trimming took 3 bases from V and 8 from J; bases not matched to a gene: 10. In germline, CDR1 is LNHDA, CDR2 SQIVND (reference sequence). The CDR3 runs to 15 residues.

The chain links TRBV27 to TRBJ2-7, with a tentative D call TRBD1 (6 bases). Trimming removed 6 bases at V and 6 bases at J, with 15 bases between. From germline, CDR1 is MNHEY and CDR2 SMNVEV (reference sequence). This CDR3 has 13 amino acids. CDR3 DNA sequence: TGTGCCAGCAGACGTACAGGGAGTTCCGAGCAGTACTTC. Protein product: CASRRTGSSEQYF.